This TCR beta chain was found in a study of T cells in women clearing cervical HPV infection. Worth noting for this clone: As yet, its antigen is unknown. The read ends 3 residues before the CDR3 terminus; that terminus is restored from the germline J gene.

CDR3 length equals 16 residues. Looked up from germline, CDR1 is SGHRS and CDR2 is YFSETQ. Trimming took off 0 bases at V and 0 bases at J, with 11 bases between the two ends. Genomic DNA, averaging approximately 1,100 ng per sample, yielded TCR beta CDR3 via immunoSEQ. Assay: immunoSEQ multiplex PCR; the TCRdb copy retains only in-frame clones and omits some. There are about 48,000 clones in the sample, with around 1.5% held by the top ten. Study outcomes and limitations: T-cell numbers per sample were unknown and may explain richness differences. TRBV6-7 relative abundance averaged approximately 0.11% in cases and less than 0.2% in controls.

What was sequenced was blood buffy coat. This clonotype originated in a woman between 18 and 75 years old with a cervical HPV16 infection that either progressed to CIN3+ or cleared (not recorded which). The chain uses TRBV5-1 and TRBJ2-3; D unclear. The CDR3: CASSLGLSVSTDTQYF. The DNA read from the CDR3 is TGCGCCAGCAGCTTGGGCCTCTCGGTTAGCACAGATACG.